The sequence of this TCR beta chain was determined in a study of T-cell memory formation after mild COVID-19 (dated by TCRdb to about 2021). Regarding the research as a whole: TCR sequence clusters from the two donors were largely donor specific. T-cell clones expanding and contracting after mild COVID-19 in two donors were tracked by longitudinal TCRalpha and TCRbeta repertoire sequencing. The cohort comprised two young, previously healthy adult volunteers, one female and one male.

There are a few counts of this clonotype. The target of this receptor is not known. No per-base quality is available; no much larger clone lies one base away. Sequencing was performed on an Illumina NovaSeq 6000. TCRalpha and TCRbeta cDNA libraries were constructed by 5'RACE with constant-segment primers, with sample barcodes and unique molecular identifiers being introduced. RNA was extracted from every sample with Trizol reagent. Amplification of the libraries took two PCR steps, and the second step added a second sample barcode plus Illumina TruSeq adapters. The libraries were sequenced on an Illumina NovaSeq using 2 x 150 bp paired-end reads. In the authors' own workflow: With migec v1.2.7, reads were demultiplexed and then collapsed into UMI-guided consensus sequences. With mixcr v2.1.11, UMI consensuses were aligned to TRA and TRB V and J templates and assembled into clonotypes. A clonotype was counted as expanded or contracted only if both edgeR and NoisET called the change significant, with noise models trained on biological replicates. For edgeR calls, the thresholds were a false discovery rate-adjusted p below 0.01 and a log2 fold-change of 1. As an exploratory analysis of dynamics, max-normalized trajectories of the 1000 most abundant clonotypes were examined by PCA with hierarchical clustering. Separately sequenced CD4+ and CD8+ repertoires were used to assign the CD4 or CD8 phenotype of responding clones. The public reads were reanalyzed by TCRdb: fastp trimming at Q25, MiXCR alignment, in-frame beta chains only. Each CDR3 protein appears once, grouped with its most common genes and DNA. Here the V and J calls rest on TCRdb's processing, not on the authors' analysis. For this sample the table gives around 300,000 distinct CDR3 sequences, of which 15% to 20% were detected only once. Jointly, the top ten make up about 23% of the sample.

PBMCs were isolated by Ficoll-Paque density gradient centrifugation. The study at large found these results: Clones that contracted from day 15 to 85 showed balanced CD4/CD8 phenotypes, whereas a second wave of clones that expanded from day 15 to 37 leaned towards CD4+. Some responding clones were detected in pre-infection memory, which suggested that pre-existing cross-reactive memory T cells had joined the SARS-CoV-2 response. Whether the second-wave clones peaking on day 37 were SARS-CoV-2 specific was not confirmed. Contracting CD4+ clones were found mainly in CM and EM memory subsets, while CD8+ clones were enriched in EMRA. Only two mild cases were covered by the study, and larger cohorts that include severe cases with pre-infection samples were considered necessary.

The sample taken for sequencing was PBMCs or a T cell subset sorted from them (not recorded which). The sequence was collected from a young man who had mild COVID-19 (a few samples of this study predate the infection). The sample titles of this study are shuffled in the database, so cell type and time point are left out; the donor was told from shared clones.

The nucleotide sequence is given as TGCGCCAGCAGCCAACCCCTGAACATCAATCAGCCCCAGCATTTT. This codes for CASSQPLNINQPQHF. Here the chain combines TRBV4-1 and TRBJ1-5; too little of a D gene remains to name it. The cysteine opens and the phenylalanine closes a CDR3 of 15 amino acids. Of all the DNA, just the CDR3 is kept, 45 bases in frame from base 1. Taken from the germline V gene, the CDR1 and CDR2 loops are MGHRA and YSYEKL. V is shortened by 2 bases, J by 3 bases, and the region joining them spans 11 bases.